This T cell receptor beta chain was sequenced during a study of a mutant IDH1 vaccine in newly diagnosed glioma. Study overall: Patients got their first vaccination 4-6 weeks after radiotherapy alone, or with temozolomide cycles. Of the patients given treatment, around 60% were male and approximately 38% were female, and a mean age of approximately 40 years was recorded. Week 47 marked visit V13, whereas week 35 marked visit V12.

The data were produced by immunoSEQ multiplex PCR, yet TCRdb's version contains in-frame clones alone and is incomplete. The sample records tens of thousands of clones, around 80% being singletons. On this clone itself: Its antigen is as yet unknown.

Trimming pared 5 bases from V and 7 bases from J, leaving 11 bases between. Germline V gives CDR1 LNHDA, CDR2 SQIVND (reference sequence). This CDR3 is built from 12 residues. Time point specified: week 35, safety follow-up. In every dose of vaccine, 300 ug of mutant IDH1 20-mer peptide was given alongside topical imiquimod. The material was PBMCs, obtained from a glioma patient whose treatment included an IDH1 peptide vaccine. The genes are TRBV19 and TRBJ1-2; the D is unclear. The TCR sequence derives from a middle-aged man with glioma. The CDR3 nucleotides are TGTGCCAGTAGTGTTACTGAGAGTGGCTACACCTTC. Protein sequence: CASSVTESGYTF.